This paragraph reports one TCR beta chain. Authors' methods: Scientists estimated how many nucleated cells there were by amplifying reference gene primers. Sequencing was performed with immunoSEQ multiplex PCR; in TCRdb, only in-frame clones are kept and a portion is missing. For V, J and clone size, that table is used; D and trimming come from the DNA. The sample records around 60,000 clones, roughly 85% being singletons. The data derive from a study of blood T cell repertoires in COVID-19. The V end lost 5 bases, the J end lost 7 bases, and 15 bases lay between the germline ends. From germline, CDR1 is SGHAT and CDR2 FQNNGV. This CDR3 is 13 amino acids long.

Sequenced input: peripheral blood. This chain links TRBV11-2 with TRBJ2-7; D perhaps matches TRBD2 (6 bases). The sequence came from a woman older than 75 with acute or convalescent COVID-19. The CDR3, as DNA: TGTGCCAGCAGCCAGGGAATGGGACTGGAGCAGTACTTC. It specifies CASSQGMGLEQYF.